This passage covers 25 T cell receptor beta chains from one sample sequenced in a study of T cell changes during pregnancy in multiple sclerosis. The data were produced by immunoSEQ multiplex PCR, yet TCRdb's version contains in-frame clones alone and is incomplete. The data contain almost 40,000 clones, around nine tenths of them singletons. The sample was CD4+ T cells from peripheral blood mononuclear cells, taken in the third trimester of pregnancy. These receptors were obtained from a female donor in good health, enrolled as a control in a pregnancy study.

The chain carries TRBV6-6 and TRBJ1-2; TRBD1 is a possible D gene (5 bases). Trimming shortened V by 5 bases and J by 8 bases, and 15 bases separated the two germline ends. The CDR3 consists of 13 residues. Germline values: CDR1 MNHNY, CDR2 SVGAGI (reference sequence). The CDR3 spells CASSPDSLGGYTF. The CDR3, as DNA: TGTGCCAGCAGTCCAGACAGTCTTGGAGGCTACACCTTC.

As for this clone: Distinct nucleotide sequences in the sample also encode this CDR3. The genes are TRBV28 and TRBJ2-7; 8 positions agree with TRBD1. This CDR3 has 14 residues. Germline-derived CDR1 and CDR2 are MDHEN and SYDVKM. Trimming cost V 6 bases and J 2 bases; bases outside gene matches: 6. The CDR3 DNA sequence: TGTGCCAGCAGCCCGACAGGGGTCCCCTACGAGCAGTACTTC. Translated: CASSPTGVPYEQYF.

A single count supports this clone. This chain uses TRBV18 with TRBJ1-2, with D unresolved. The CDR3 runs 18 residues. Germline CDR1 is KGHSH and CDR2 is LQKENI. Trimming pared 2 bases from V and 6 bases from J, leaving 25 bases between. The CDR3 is CASSPMVQGIEGLHGYTF. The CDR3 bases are TGTGCCAGCTCACCAATGGTTCAAGGGATTGAAGGACTCCATGGCTACACCTTC.

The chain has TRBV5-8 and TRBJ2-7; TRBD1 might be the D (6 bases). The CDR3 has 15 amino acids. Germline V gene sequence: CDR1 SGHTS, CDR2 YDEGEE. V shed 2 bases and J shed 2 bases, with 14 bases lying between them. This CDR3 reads CASSFKPGQAYEQYF. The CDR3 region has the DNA TGTGCCAGCAGCTTCAAACCGGGACAAGCCTACGAGCAGTACTTC.

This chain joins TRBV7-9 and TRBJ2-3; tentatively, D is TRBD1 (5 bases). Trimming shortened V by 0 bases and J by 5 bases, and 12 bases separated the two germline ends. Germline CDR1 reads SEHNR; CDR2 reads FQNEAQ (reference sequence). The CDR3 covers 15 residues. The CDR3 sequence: CASSLAAGLEDTQYF. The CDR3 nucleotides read TGTGCCAGCAGCTTAGCGGCAGGGCTGGAAGATACGCAGTATTTT.

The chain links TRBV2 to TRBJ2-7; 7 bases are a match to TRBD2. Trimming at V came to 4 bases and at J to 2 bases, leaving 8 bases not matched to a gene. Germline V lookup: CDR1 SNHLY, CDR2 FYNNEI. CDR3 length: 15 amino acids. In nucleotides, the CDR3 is TGTGCCAGCAGTGTGGAGCGCGGGGGTCCCTACGAGCAGTACTTC. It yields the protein CASSVERGGPYEQYF.

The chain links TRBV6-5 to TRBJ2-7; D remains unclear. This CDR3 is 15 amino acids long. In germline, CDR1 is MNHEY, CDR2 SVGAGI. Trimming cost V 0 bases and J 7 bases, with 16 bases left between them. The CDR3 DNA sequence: TGTGCCAGCAGTTACTCCCTGGGCAGCCCCAGGGAGCAGTACTTC. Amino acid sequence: CASSYSLGSPREQYF.

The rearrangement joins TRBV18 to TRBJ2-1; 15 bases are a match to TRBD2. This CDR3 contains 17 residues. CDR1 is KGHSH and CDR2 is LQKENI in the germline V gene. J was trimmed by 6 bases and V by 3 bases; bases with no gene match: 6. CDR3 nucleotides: TGTGCCAGCTCACCCCGTCAGGGACTAGCGGGAGGCAATGAGCAGTTCTTC. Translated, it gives CASSPRQGLAGGNEQFF. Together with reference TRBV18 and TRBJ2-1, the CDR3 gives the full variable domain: NAGVMQNPRHLVRRRGQEARLRCSPMKGHSHVYWYRQLPEEGLKFMVYLQKENIIDESGMPKERFSAEFPKEGPSILRIQQVVRGDSAAYFCASSPRQGLAGGNEQFFGPGTRLTVL.

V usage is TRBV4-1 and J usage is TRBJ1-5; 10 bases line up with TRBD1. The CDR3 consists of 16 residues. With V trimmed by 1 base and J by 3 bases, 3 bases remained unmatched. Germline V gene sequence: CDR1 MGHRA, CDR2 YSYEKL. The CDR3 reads CASSQAGQGLNQPQHF. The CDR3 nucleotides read TGCGCCAGCAGCCAAGCGGGACAGGGGCTCAATCAGCCCCAGCATTTT.

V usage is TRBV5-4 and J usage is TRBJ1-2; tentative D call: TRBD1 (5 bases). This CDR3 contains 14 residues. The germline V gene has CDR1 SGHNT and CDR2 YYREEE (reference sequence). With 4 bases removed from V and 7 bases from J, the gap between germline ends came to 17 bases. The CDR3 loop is CASSPPGSNRGYTF. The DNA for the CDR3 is TGTGCCAGCAGCCCCCCAGGGTCTAATCGTGGCTACACCTTC.

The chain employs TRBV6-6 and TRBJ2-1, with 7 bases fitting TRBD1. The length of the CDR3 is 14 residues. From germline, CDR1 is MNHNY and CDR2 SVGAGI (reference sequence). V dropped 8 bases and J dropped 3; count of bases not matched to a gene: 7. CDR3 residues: CASYQGVNYNEQFF. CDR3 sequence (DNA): TGTGCCAGCTACCAGGGGGTTAACTACAATGAGCAGTTCTTC.

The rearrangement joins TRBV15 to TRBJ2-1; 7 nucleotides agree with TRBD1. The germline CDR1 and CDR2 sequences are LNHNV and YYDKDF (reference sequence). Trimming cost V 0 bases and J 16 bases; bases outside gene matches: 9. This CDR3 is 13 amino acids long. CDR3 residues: CATSRDQRQGNFF. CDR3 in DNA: TGTGCCACCAGCAGAGATCAGAGACAGGGAAATTTCTTC.

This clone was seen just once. CDR3 sequence (DNA): TGTGCCAGGCTAACTAGCGCCCAGGGGGATACGCAGTATTTT. Its translation: CARLTSAQGDTQYF. V is TRBV19 and J is TRBJ2-3, with TRBD2 as a possible D gene (7 bases). This CDR3 is built from 14 residues. Germline CDR1 is LNHDA and CDR2 is SQIVND (reference sequence). V was pared by 9 bases and J by 6 bases, with 19 bases between.

The CDR3 protein is CASSLGTGQITNEKLFF. CDR3 DNA: TGCGCCAGCAGCTTGGGGACAGGTCAAATTACTAATGAAAAACTGTTTTTT. The gene calls are TRBV5-1 and TRBJ1-4; 7 bases are a match to TRBD1. This CDR3 region has 17 residues. Germline V lookup: CDR1 SGHRS, CDR2 YFSETQ. Unmatched junction bases numbered 7, after V lost 0 bases and J lost 2 bases.

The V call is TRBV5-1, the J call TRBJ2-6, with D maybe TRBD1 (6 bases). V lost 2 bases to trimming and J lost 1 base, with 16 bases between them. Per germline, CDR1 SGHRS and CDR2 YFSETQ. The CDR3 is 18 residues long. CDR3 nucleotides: TGCGCCAGCAGCTTTGCCAGGGGACGCGCTTCTGGGGCCAACGTCCTGACTTTC. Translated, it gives CASSFARGRASGANVLTF.

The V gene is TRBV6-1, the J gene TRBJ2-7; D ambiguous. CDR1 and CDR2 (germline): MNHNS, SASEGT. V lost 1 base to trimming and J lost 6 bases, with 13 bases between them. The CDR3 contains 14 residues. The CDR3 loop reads CASSEVYPSGEQYF. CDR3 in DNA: TGTGCCAGCAGTGAAGTTTACCCGTCGGGCGAGCAGTACTTC.

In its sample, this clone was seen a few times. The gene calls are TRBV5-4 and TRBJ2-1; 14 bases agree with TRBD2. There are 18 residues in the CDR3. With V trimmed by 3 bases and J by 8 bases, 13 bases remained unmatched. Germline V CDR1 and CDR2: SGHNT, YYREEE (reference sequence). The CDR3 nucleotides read TGTGCCAGCAGCTCACCCCTCGGGGGACTAGCGGGAGTAGATGAGCAGTTCTTC. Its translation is CASSSPLGGLAGVDEQFF.

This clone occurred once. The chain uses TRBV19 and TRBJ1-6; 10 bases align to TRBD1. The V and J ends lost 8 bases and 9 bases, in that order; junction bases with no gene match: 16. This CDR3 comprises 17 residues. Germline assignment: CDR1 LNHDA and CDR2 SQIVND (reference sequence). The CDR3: CASSRQGAAGISSPLHF. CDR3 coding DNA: TGTGCCAGTTCTCGACAGGGGGCGGCGGGGATCAGTTCACCCCTCCACTTT.

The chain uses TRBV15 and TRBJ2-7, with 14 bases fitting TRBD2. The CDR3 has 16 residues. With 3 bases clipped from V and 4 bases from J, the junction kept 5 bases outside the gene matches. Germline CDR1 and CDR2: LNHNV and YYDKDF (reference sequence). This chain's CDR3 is CATSRGGTSGSYEQYF. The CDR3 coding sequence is TGTGCCACCAGCAGGGGGGGGACTAGCGGGAGTTACGAGCAGTACTTC.

The CDR3 spells CASSSLATDSNQPQHF. As DNA, the CDR3 is TGCGCCAGCAGCTCCCTAGCGACTGATAGCAATCAGCCCCAGCATTTT. The chain combines TRBV5-1 with TRBJ1-5; D is ambiguous. Germline assignment: CDR1 SGHRS and CDR2 YFSETQ. This CDR3 comprises 16 residues. Trimming stripped 3 bases from V and 0 bases from J, with 13 bases between.

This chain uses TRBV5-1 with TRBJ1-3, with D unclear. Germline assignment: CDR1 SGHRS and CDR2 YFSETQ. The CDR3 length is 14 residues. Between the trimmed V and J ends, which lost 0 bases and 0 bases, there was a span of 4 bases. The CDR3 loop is CASSLASSGNTIYF. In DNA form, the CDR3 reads TGCGCCAGCAGCTTGGCGAGCTCTGGAAACACCATATATTTT.

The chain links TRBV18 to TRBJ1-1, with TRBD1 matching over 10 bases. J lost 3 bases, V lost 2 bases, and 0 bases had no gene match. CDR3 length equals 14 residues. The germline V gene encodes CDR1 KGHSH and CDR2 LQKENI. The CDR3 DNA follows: TGTGCCAGCTCACCAGGGACAGGGGACACTGAAGCTTTCTTT. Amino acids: CASSPGTGDTEAFF. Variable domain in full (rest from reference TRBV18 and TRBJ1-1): NAGVMQNPRHLVRRRGQEARLRCSPMKGHSHVYWYRQLPEEGLKFMVYLQKENIIDESGMPKERFSAEFPKEGPSILRIQQVVRGDSAAYFCASSPGTGDTEAFFGQGTRLTVV.

CDR3 in amino acids: CASSYRGGAETQYF. CDR3 coding DNA: TGTGCCAGCAGTTACCGAGGGGGTGCGGAGACCCAGTACTTC. The V gene is TRBV6-5, the J gene TRBJ2-5; possible D gene TRBD1, 6 bases. CDR3 length equals 14 residues. V shed 2 bases and J shed 5 bases, with 12 bases lying between them. The germline V gene has CDR1 MNHEY and CDR2 SVGAGI.

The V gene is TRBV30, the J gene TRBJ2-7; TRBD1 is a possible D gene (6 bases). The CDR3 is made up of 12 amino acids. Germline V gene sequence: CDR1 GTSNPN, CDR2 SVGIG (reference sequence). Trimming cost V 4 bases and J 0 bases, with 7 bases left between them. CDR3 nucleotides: TGTGCCTGGAAAGGGGGCTCCTACGAGCAGTACTTC. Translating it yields CAWKGGSYEQYF.

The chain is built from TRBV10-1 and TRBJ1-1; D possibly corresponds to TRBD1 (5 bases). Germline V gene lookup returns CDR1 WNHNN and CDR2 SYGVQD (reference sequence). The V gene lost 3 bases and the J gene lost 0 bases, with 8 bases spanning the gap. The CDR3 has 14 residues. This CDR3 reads CASSEGAVNTEAFF. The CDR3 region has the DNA TGCGCCAGCAGTGAAGGGGCCGTGAACACTGAAGCTTTCTTT.